A single sample gave rise to the 30 T cell receptor beta chains below, sequenced in a study of beta chain features in type 1 diabetes. What was sequenced were expressed TCRB transcripts, since all of the isolated RNA had been reverse transcribed. Measured with immunoSEQ multiplex PCR; TCRdb has only the in-frame clones, and not every one. The profile shows approximately 340,000 clones, roughly 16% of them singletons. The sample consisted of naive CD4+ T cells from blood. Receptor source: a woman between 18 and 29 years old in good health.

The J gene is TRBJ2-7, the V gene TRBV12-2; no DNA check was done on the table's D call, TRBD2. TRBV12-2 represents a pseudogene. This CDR3 contains 16 residues. The CDR3 spells CASRFPPPGCSYEQYF. In nucleotides, the CDR3 is TGTGCAAGTCGCTTTCCCCCGCCGGGGTGCTCCTACGAGCAGTACTTC.

This clone appeared a few times. The CDR3 DNA is TGTGCCAGCAGCCCCGGGACTAGCGGGAGGGCCGGCTACAATGAGCAGTTCTTC. Translating it yields CASSPGTSGRAGYNEQFF. This chain joins TRBV4-2 and TRBJ2-1, with 16 bases identical to TRBD2. Germline V CDR1 and CDR2: LGHNA, YNFKEQ. V was pared by 4 bases and J by 3 bases, with 6 bases of the junction left unmatched. The CDR3 length is 18 residues.

The chain couples TRBV15 to TRBJ2-1, with D possibly being TRBD1 (5 bases). Germline values: CDR1 LNHNV, CDR2 YYDKDF (reference sequence). The CDR3 loop spans 14 amino acids. V shed 0 bases and J shed 6 bases, with 9 bases lying between them. CDR3 sequence: CATSRDVRGNEQFF. The CDR3 coding sequence is TGTGCCACCAGCAGAGATGTAAGGGGCAATGAGCAGTTCTTC. The full variable domain, its missing parts supplied by reference TRBV15 and TRBJ2-1, is DAMVIQNPRYQVTQFGKPVTLSCSQTLNHNVMYWYQQKSSQAPKLLFHYYDKDFNNEADTPDNFQSRRPNTSFCFLDIRSPGLGDTAMYLCATSRDVRGNEQFFGPGTRLTVL.

The CDR3 nucleotides read TGTGCCAGCAGCCCCACCGGGAGGGATGAGCAGTTCTTC. This codes for CASSPTGRDEQFF. The rearrangement links TRBV5-4 to TRBJ2-1, with 8 positions matching TRBD2. The CDR3 runs 13 residues. CDR1 is SGHNT and CDR2 is YYREEE in the germline V gene (reference sequence). V lost 4 bases, J lost 8 bases, and 5 bases stayed unmatched.

As regards this clone: Distinct nucleotide sequences in the sample also encode this CDR3. The V and J genes are TRBV20-1 and TRBJ1-1; D unclear. The germline V gene has CDR1 DFQATT and CDR2 SNEGSKA (reference sequence). Between the trimmed V and J ends, which lost 5 bases and 2 bases, there was a span of 6 bases. The CDR3 spans 11 residues. The CDR3 spells CSALANTEAFF. DNA of the CDR3: TGCAGTGCTCTGGCCAACACTGAAGCTTTCTTT.

The CDR3 DNA reads as TGTGCCAGCTCAGGGGCCAATCAGCCCCAGCATTTT. It translates to CASSGANQPQHF. V gene TRBV18 combines with J gene TRBJ1-5; D is possibly TRBD1 (5 bases). V shed 5 bases and J shed 3 bases, with 5 bases lying between them. Germline V CDR1 and CDR2: KGHSH, LQKENI. CDR3 length: 12 residues.

This clone was found a few times. CDR3 loop: CASSPYRDEQYF. CDR3 nucleotide sequence: TGTGCCAGCTCACCATACAGGGACGAGCAGTACTTC. V usage is TRBV18 and J usage is TRBJ2-7; D is perhaps TRBD1 (6 bases). Between the trimmed V and J ends, which lost 2 bases and 5 bases, there was a span of 7 bases. The germline CDR1 and CDR2 sequences are KGHSH and LQKENI. The CDR3 length is 12 residues.

This clone was seen only once. Written as DNA, the CDR3 is TGTGCCAGCAGCCAGCAGGGTAGCGGTGTAAGCTCCTACGAGCAGTACTTC. It is translated as CASSQQGSGVSSYEQYF. The chain joins TRBV7-2 to TRBJ2-7, with D tentatively TRBD2 (6 bases). CDR1 and CDR2 from the germline V gene are SGHTA and FQGNSA. The CDR3 loop spans 17 amino acids. With 5 bases removed from V and 0 bases from J, the gap between germline ends came to 20 bases.

This clone came up a few times. The gene calls are TRBV4-3 and TRBJ2-7; 7 bases are a match to TRBD2. The V gene's germline CDR1 is LGHNA and CDR2 YSLEER. This CDR3 is built from 17 residues. After removal of 0 bases from V and 2 bases from J, the junction contained 10 bases not matched to a gene. DNA for the CDR3: TGCGCCAGCAGCCAAGAATTTAGGACGGGAGGAACCTACGAGCAGTACTTC. As protein: CASSQEFRTGGTYEQYF.

The chain is built from TRBV21-1 and TRBJ2-7; no DNA check was done on the table's D call, TRBD1. TRBV21-1 is given as a pseudogene. The CDR3 extends over 15 amino acids. CDR3 region: CASSIRGTMLYEQYF. The CDR3 DNA sequence: TGTGCCAGCAGCATTCGTGGGACAATGCTCTACGAGCAGTACTTC.

This clone was detected a few times. V is TRBV7-9 and J is TRBJ2-7; perhaps TRBD2 as D (7 bases). The CDR3 totals 13 residues. Germline V gene sequence: CDR1 SEHNR, CDR2 FQNEAQ (reference sequence). Trimming shortened V by 3 bases and J by 5 bases, and 11 bases separated the two germline ends. CDR3 sequence (DNA): TGTGCCAGCAGCTTGTTGGGGGGGCACGAGCAGTACTTC. Protein: CASSLLGGHEQYF.

The V call is TRBV5-1, the J call TRBJ2-1; D ambiguous. Trimming took 1 base from V and 8 from J, leaving 4 bases between them. The CDR3 is 11 residues long. The germline V gene has CDR1 SGHRS and CDR2 YFSETQ. CDR3 in DNA: TGCGCCAGCAGCTTGACAGATGAGCAGTTCTTC. Its translation is CASSLTDEQFF. Using reference TRBV5-1 and TRBJ2-1 for the parts outside the CDR3, the full variable domain is KAGVTQTPRYLIKTRGQQVTLSCSPISGHRSVSWYQQTPGQGLQFLFEYFSETQRNKGNFPGRFSGRQFSNSRSEMNVSTLELGDSALYLCASSLTDEQFFGPGTRLTVL.

This clone was detected only a few times. This CDR3 reads CASSGDRTKAKNIQYF. CDR3 sequence (DNA): TGTGCCAGTAGCGGGGACAGAACTAAAGCCAAAAACATTCAGTACTTC. The V gene is TRBV19, the J gene TRBJ2-4; 7 bases map to TRBD1. Unmatched junction bases numbered 8, after V lost 6 bases and J lost 0 bases. This CDR3 contains 16 residues. Germline CDR1 and CDR2: LNHDA and SQIVND (reference sequence). The variable domain in full, with the rest retrieved from reference TRBV19 and TRBJ2-4, is DGGITQSPKYLFRKEGQNVTLSCEQNLNHDAMYWYRQDPGQGLRLIYYSQIVNDFQKGDIAEGYSVSREKKESFPLTVTSAQKNPTAFYLCASSGDRTKAKNIQYFGAGTRLSVL.

The chain couples TRBV30 to TRBJ2-5; perhaps TRBD1 as D (5 bases). The length of the CDR3 is 11 residues. V was clipped by 5 bases and J by 7 bases, with 11 bases between them. In germline, CDR1 is GTSNPN, CDR2 SVGIG (reference sequence). CDR3: CAWGQGRTQYF. CDR3 coding DNA: TGTGCCTGGGGCCAGGGAAGGACCCAGTACTTC.

The V call is TRBV19, the J call TRBJ2-1, with 10 nucleotides matching TRBD2. Trimming took 5 bases from V and 12 from J; bases not matched to a gene: 10. This CDR3 region has 14 residues. Germline lookup yields CDR1 LNHDA and CDR2 SQIVND (reference sequence). CDR3 nucleotides: TGTGCCAGTAGTCTAAGACTAGCGGGCCTCACGCAGTTCTTC. This encodes CASSLRLAGLTQFF. Based on the CDR3 plus reference TRBV19 and TRBJ2-1, the full variable domain is DGGITQSPKYLFRKEGQNVTLSCEQNLNHDAMYWYRQDPGQGLRLIYYSQIVNDFQKGDIAEGYSVSREKKESFPLTVTSAQKNPTAFYLCASSLRLAGLTQFFGPGTRLTVL.

The J gene is TRBJ2-1, the V gene TRBV9; the D is unclear. Germline lookup yields CDR1 SGDLS and CDR2 YYNGEE. The CDR3 covers 15 residues. Trimming took 2 bases from V and 2 from J, leaving 11 bases between them. For the CDR3, the DNA is TGTGCCAGCAGCGTCTACCACACAGCCTACAATGAGCAGTTCTTC. Translation gives CASSVYHTAYNEQFF.

A few counts support this clone. The rearrangement links TRBV5-1 to TRBJ2-3; 9 nucleotides match TRBD2. Trimming at V came to 0 bases and at J to 2 bases, leaving 4 bases not matched to a gene. The CDR3 covers 16 residues. Germline-derived CDR1 and CDR2 are SGHRS and YFSETQ. CDR3 in DNA: TGCGCCAGCAGCTTGGAGGGCGGGAGGGCCACAGATACGCAGTATTTT. This codes for CASSLEGGRATDTQYF.

The sample holds a few counts of this clone. The chain recombines TRBV9 with TRBJ2-1; 10 positions agree with TRBD2. The germline CDR1 and CDR2 sequences are SGDLS and YYNGEE. The CDR3 extends over 14 amino acids. V trimming: 1 base; J trimming: 6 bases; junction bases outside the gene matches: 1. The chain's CDR3 is CASSVWTSGNEQFF. The CDR3 DNA follows: TGTGCCAGCAGCGTATGGACTAGCGGCAATGAGCAGTTCTTC. The full variable domain, in which reference TRBV9 and TRBJ2-1 provide the parts outside the CDR3, is DSGVTQTPKHLITATGQRVTLRCSPRSGDLSVYWYQQSLDQGLQFLIQYYNGEERAKGNILERFSAQQFPDLHSELNLSSLELGDSALYFCASSVWTSGNEQFFGPGTRLTVL.

This clone has just a few counts. The chain employs TRBV6-5 and TRBJ1-4, with 7 bases identical to TRBD1. J gave up 7 bases and V 6 bases, and 8 bases lay outside the gene matches. Germline V gene sequence: CDR1 MNHEY, CDR2 SVGAGI. The CDR3 extends over 14 amino acids. The CDR3 loop reads CASRAGGKGEKLFF. Written as DNA, the CDR3 is TGTGCCAGCAGGGCAGGGGGAAAGGGTGAAAAACTGTTTTTT.

This clone was seen a few times. The chain carries TRBV7-9 and TRBJ2-1; 7 bases are a match to TRBD2. CDR1 and CDR2 (germline): SEHNR, FQNEAQ (reference sequence). This CDR3 comprises 19 residues. J gave up 0 bases and V 5 bases, and 16 bases lay outside the gene matches. The CDR3: CASSPWGSGTTSSYNEQFF. In nucleotides, the CDR3 is TGTGCCAGCAGCCCATGGGGGTCAGGGACTACCAGCTCCTACAATGAGCAGTTCTTC.

This chain's CDR3 is CASSGQGLAKNIQYF. The CDR3 DNA follows: TGTGCCAGCAGTGGACAGGGGTTAGCCAAAAACATTCAGTACTTC. This chain links TRBV6-5 with TRBJ2-4; 9 bases are a match to TRBD1. Germline V gene lookup returns CDR1 MNHEY and CDR2 SVGAGI. The CDR3 is made up of 15 amino acids. V lost 5 bases, J lost 0 bases, and 2 bases stayed unmatched.

The table lists this clone with a few counts. This sequence joins TRBV5-1 and TRBJ2-5, with D tentatively TRBD2 (5 bases). V dropped 1 base and J dropped 5 bases, with 15 bases sitting between them. This CDR3 spans 15 amino acids. The V gene's germline CDR1 is SGHRS and CDR2 YFSETQ. The CDR3 sequence is CASSLTGFRVETQYF. The CDR3 DNA follows: TGCGCCAGCAGCTTGACGGGGTTCAGAGTGGAGACCCAGTACTTC.

V gene TRBV4-1 combines with J gene TRBJ2-4; 9 positions match TRBD1. CDR3 length equals 15 residues. Germline V lookup: CDR1 MGHRA, CDR2 YSYEKL. J lost 4 bases, V lost 4 bases, and 5 bases had no gene match. CDR3 amino acids: CASSPSGTGKNIQYF. In DNA, the CDR3 is TGCGCCAGCAGCCCCTCCGGGACAGGGAAAAACATTCAGTACTTC.

The J gene is TRBJ2-3, the V gene TRBV5-1, with TRBD1 matching 8 bases. In germline, CDR1 is SGHRS, CDR2 YFSETQ. Trimming cost V 2 bases and J 3 bases; bases outside gene matches: 2. This CDR3 spans 14 amino acids. CDR3 protein: CASSFGQGTDTQYF. In DNA form, the CDR3 reads TGCGCCAGCAGCTTCGGACAGGGAACAGATACGCAGTATTTT. Looking up the rest from reference TRBV5-1 and TRBJ2-3 gives the full variable domain: KAGVTQTPRYLIKTRGQQVTLSCSPISGHRSVSWYQQTPGQGLQFLFEYFSETQRNKGNFPGRFSGRQFSNSRSEMNVSTLELGDSALYLCASSFGQGTDTQYFGPGTRLTVL.

The genes are TRBV4-3 and TRBJ1-1; D is unclear. Germline V CDR1 and CDR2: LGHNA, YSLEER. Trimming left V 2 bases short and J 3 bases short, with 10 bases between. CDR3 length: 14 residues. CDR3 amino acids: CASSQKRTYTEAFF. Written as DNA, the CDR3 is TGCGCCAGCAGCCAAAAGAGGACTTACACTGAAGCTTTCTTT.

This clone was picked up a small number of times. The J gene is TRBJ2-3, the V gene TRBV18; TRBD1 aligns across 7 bases. The CDR3 consists of 16 residues. In germline, CDR1 is KGHSH, CDR2 LQKENI. V was pared by 6 bases and J by 0 bases, with 9 bases of the junction left unmatched. CDR3 in amino acids: CASSSTTGASTDTQYF. DNA of the CDR3: TGTGCCAGCTCCTCGACCACAGGGGCGAGCACAGATACGCAGTATTTT.

The chain couples TRBV29-1 to TRBJ1-1; D call uncertain. Trimming pared 3 bases from V and 2 bases from J, leaving 7 bases between. Germline CDR1 is SQVTM and CDR2 is ANQGSEA. The CDR3 consists of 12 residues. The CDR3 bases are TGCAGCGTTGAGGCCGCCAACACTGAAGCTTTCTTT. Translated, it gives CSVEAANTEAFF.

The chain has TRBV29-1 and TRBJ2-1; TRBD2 matches 13 bases. The germline V gene encodes CDR1 SQVTM and CDR2 ANQGSEA. CDR3 size: 13 residues. The CDR3 region is CSDRTSGSNEQFF. As DNA, the CDR3 is TGCAGTGATAGGACTAGCGGGAGTAATGAGCAGTTCTTC.

This clone was picked up a small number of times. This chain links TRBV5-1 with TRBJ2-7, with D unresolved. Trimming removed 0 bases from V and 2 bases from J, with 9 bases in between. The CDR3 loop spans 14 amino acids. CDR1 is SGHRS and CDR2 is YFSETQ in the germline V gene. In nucleotides, the CDR3 is TGCGCCAGCAGCTTGGATCGTAACACCTACGAGCAGTACTTC. Translated, it gives CASSLDRNTYEQYF.

This chain links TRBV28 with TRBJ1-4, with D uncertain. Trimming took off 5 bases at V and 8 bases at J, with 18 bases between the two ends. This CDR3 has 15 residues. Germline CDR1 is MDHEN and CDR2 is SYDVKM. CDR3 loop: CASSPPSGVDEKLFF. CDR3 bases: TGTGCCAGCAGTCCCCCCTCGGGAGTTGACGAAAAACTGTTTTTT.